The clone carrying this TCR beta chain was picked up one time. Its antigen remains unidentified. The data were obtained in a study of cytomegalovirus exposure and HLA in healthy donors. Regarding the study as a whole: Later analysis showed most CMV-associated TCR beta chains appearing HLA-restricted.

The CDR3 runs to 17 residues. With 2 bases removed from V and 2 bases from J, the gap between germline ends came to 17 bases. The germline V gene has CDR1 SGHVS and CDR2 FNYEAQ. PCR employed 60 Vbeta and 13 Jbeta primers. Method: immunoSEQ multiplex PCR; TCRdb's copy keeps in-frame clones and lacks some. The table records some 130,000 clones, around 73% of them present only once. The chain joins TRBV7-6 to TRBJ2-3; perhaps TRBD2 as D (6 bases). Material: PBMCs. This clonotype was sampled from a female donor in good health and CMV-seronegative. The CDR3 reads CASSLPTLASYTDTQYF. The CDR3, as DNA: TGTGCCAGCAGCTTACCGACGCTAGCGAGTTACACAGATACGCAGTATTTT.